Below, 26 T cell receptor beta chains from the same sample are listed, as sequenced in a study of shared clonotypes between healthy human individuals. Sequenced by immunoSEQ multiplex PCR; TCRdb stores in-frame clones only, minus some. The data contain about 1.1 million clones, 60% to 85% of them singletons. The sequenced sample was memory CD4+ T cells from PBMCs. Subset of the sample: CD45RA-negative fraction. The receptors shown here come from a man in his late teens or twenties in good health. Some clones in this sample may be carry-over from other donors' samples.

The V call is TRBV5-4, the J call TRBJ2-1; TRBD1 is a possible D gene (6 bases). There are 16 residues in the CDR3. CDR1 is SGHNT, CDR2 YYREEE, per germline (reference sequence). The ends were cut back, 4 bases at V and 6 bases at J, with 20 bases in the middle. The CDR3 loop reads CASSPVLGARSNEQFF. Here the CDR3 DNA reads TGTGCCAGCAGCCCGGTTTTGGGGGCCAGGTCCAATGAGCAGTTCTTC. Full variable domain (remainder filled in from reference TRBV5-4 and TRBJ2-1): ETGVTQSPTHLIKTRGQQVTLRCSSQSGHNTVSWYQQALGQGPQFIFQYYREEENGRGNFPPRFSGLQFPNYSSELNVNALELDDSALYLCASSPVLGARSNEQFFGPGTRLTVL.

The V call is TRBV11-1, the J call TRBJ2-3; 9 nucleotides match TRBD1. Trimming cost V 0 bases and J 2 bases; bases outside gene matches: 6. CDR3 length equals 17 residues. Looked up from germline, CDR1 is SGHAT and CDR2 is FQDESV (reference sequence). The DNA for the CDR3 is TGTGCCAGCAGCTTAGCGTTTGGGGACAGGGCCACAGATACGCAGTATTTT. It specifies CASSLAFGDRATDTQYF.

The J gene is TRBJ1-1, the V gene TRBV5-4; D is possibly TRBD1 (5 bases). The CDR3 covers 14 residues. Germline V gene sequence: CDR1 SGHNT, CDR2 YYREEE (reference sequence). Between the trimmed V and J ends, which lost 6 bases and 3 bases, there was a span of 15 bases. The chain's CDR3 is CASNPAPGYTEAFF. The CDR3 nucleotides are TGTGCCAGCAACCCGGCCCCAGGGTACACTGAAGCTTTCTTT.

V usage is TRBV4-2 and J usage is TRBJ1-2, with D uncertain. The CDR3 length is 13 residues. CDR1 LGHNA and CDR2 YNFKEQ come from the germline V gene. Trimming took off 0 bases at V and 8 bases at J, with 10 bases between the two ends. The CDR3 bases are TGTGCCAGCAGCCAAGAAATGGGCGGGGGCTACACCTTC. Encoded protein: CASSQEMGGGYTF.

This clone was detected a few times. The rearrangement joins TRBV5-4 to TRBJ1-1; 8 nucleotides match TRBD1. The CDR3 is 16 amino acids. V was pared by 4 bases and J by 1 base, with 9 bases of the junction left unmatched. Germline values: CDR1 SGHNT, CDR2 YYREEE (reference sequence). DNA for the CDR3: TGTGCCAGCAGCCCGACAGGGGACGGTGGGAACACTGAAGCTTTCTTT. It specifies CASSPTGDGGNTEAFF.

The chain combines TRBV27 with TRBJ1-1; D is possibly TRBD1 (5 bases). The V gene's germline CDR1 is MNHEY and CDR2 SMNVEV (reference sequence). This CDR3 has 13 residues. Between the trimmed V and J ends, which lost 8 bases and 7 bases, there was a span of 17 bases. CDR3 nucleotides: TGTGCCAGCGGGGGAGTTCGACAGTTTGAAGCTTTCTTT. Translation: CASGGVRQFEAFF.

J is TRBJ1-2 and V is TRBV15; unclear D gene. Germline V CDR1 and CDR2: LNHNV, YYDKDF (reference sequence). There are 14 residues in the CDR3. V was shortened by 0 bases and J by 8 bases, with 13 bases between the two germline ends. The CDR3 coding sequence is TGTGCCACCAGCAGAGATCATGCGGACTGGGGCTACACCTTC. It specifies CATSRDHADWGYTF.

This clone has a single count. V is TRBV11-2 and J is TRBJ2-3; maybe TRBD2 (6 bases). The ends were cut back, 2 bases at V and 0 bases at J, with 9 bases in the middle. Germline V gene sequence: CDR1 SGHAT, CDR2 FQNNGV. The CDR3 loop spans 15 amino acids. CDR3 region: CASSLLAISTDTQYF. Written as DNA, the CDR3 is TGTGCCAGCAGCTTACTAGCGATTAGCACAGATACGCAGTATTTT.

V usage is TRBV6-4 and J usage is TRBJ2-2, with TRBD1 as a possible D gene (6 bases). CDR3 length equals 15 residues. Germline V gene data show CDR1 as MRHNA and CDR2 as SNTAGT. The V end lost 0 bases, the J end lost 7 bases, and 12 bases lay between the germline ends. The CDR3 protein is CASSDSPGVSGELFF. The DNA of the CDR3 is TGTGCCAGCAGTGACTCTCCAGGGGTCAGCGGGGAGCTGTTTTTT.

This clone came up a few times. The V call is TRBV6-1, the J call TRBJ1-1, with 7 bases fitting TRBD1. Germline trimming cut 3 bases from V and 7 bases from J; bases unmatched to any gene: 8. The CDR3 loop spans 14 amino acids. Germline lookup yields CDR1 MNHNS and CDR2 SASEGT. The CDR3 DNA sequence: TGTGCCAGCAGTGACGCCGGGACAGTCGTTGAAGCTTTCTTT. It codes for CASSDAGTVVEAFF.

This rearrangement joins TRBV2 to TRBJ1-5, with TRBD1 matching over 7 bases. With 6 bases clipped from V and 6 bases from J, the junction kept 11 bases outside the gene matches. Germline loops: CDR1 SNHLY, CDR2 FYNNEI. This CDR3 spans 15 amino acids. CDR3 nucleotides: TGTGCCAGCAGCAAAACGACAGGGCTTCGTCAGCCCCAGCATTTT. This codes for CASSKTTGLRQPQHF.

Here the CDR3 DNA reads TGTGCCAGCAGCGCGGCAGGGGAACGGGAGACCCAGTACTTC. This sequence encodes CASSAAGERETQYF. The J gene is TRBJ2-5, the V gene TRBV11-2; D possibly corresponds to TRBD1 (6 bases). V lost 5 bases, J lost 5 bases, and 15 bases lay in between. In germline, CDR1 is SGHAT, CDR2 FQNNGV. CDR3 length: 14 residues.

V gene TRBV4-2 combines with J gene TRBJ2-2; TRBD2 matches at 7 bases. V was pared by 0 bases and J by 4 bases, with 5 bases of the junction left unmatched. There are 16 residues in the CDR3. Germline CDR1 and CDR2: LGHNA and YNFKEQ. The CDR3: CASSQERWEGTGELFF. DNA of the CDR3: TGTGCCAGCAGCCAAGAAAGGTGGGAGGGCACCGGGGAGCTGTTTTTT.

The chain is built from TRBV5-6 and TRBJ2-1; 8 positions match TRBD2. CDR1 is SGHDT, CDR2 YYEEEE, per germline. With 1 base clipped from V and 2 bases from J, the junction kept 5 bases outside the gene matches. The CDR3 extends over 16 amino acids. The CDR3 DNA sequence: TGTGCCAGCAGCTTGTTGCGTAGCGGGACCTACAATGAGCAGTTCTTC. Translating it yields CASSLLRSGTYNEQFF.

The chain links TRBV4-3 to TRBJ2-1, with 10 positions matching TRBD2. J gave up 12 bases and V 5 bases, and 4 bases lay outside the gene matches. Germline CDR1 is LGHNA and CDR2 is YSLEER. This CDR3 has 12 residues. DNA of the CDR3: TGCGCCAGCAGCTCCCTAGCGGGAGCGCAGTTCTTC. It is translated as CASSSLAGAQFF.

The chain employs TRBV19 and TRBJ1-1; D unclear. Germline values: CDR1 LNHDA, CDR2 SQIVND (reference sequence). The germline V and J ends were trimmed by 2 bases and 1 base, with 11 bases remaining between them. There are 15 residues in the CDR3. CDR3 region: CASSITPARNTEAFF. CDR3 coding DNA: TGTGCCAGTAGTATAACCCCTGCGAGGAACACTGAAGCTTTCTTT. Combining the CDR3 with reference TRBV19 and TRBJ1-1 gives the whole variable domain DGGITQSPKYLFRKEGQNVTLSCEQNLNHDAMYWYRQDPGQGLRLIYYSQIVNDFQKGDIAEGYSVSREKKESFPLTVTSAQKNPTAFYLCASSITPARNTEAFFGQGTRLTVV.

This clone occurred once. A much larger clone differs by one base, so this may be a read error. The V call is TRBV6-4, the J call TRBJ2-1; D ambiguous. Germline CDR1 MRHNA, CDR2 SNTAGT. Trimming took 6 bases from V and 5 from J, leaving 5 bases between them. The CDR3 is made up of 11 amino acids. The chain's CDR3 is CASRFNNEQFF. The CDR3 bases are TGTGCCAGCAGGTTTAACAATGAGCAGTTCTTC.

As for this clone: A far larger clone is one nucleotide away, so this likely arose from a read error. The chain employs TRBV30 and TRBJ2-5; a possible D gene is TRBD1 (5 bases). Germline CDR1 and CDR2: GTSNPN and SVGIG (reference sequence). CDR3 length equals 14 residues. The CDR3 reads CARSRQIYQETQYF. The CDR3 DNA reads TGTGCCCGGAGCCGACAGATCTACCAAGAGACCCAGTACTTC.

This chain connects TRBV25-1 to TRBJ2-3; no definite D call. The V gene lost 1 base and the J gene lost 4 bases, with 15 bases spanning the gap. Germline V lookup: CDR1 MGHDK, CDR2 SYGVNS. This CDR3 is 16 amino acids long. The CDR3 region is CASSEFSTGTADTQYF. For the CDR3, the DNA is TGTGCCAGCAGTGAATTTTCAACGGGTACGGCAGATACGCAGTATTTT.

CDR3 sequence (DNA): TGTGCCAGCAGCGGGGGGGCGGCGGGCTCGAGGACGGGAGATACGCAGTATTTT. It translates to CASSGGAAGSRTGDTQYF. The chain links TRBV9 to TRBJ2-3, with D possibly being TRBD1 or TRBD2 (6 bases each). The germline CDR1 and CDR2 sequences are SGDLS and YYNGEE. Trimming removed 3 bases from V and 5 bases from J, with 25 bases in between. The CDR3 loop spans 18 amino acids.

The CDR3 sequence is CASTHRYEQYF. In nucleotides, the CDR3 is TGTGCCAGCACTCATCGATACGAGCAGTACTTC. The gene calls are TRBV28 and TRBJ2-7; D uncertain. The CDR3 sequence is 11 residues long. CDR1 and CDR2 from the germline V gene are MDHEN and SYDVKM. Trimming removed 7 bases from V and 4 bases from J, with 8 bases in between.

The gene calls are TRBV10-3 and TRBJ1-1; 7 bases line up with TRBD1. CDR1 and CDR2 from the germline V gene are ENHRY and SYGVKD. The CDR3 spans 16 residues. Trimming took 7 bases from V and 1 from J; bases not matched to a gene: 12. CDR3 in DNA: TGTGCCATCAAAAGGGGCAGAGGGGGCGAGAACACTGAAGCTTTCTTT. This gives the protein CAIKRGRGGENTEAFF.

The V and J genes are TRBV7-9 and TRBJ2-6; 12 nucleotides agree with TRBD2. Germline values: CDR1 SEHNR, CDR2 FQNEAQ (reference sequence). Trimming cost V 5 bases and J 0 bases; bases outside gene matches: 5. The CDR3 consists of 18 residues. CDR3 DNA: TGTGCCAGCAGCCGGACTAGCGGGATAATCTCTGGGGCCAACGTCCTGACTTTC. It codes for CASSRTSGIISGANVLTF.

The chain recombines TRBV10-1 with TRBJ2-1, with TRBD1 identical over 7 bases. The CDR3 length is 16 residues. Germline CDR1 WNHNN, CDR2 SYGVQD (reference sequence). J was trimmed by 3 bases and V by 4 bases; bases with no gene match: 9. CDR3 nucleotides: TGCGCCAGCAGTGGAGGGACAGCCCAAAACTACAATGAGCAGTTCTTC. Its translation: CASSGGTAQNYNEQFF.

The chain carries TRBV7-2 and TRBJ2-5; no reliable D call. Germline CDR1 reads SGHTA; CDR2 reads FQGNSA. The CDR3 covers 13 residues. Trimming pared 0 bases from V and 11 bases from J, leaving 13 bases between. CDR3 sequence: CASSLAGGNEQYF. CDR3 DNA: TGTGCCAGCAGCTTAGCCGGTGGAAATGAGCAGTACTTC.

The CDR3 DNA sequence: TGTGCCAGTAGTGTAACAGGGGTCGGCTTTTATAGCAATCAGCCCCAGCATTTT. It is translated as CASSVTGVGFYSNQPQHF. This chain links TRBV19 with TRBJ1-5; the match to TRBD1 covers 7 bases. Germline-derived CDR1 and CDR2 are LNHDA and SQIVND (reference sequence). This CDR3 region has 18 residues. V gave up 5 bases and J gave up 0 bases; unmatched junction bases: 13. Drawing the rest from reference TRBV19 and TRBJ1-5, the complete variable domain is DGGITQSPKYLFRKEGQNVTLSCEQNLNHDAMYWYRQDPGQGLRLIYYSQIVNDFQKGDIAEGYSVSREKKESFPLTVTSAQKNPTAFYLCASSVTGVGFYSNQPQHFGDGTRLSIL.